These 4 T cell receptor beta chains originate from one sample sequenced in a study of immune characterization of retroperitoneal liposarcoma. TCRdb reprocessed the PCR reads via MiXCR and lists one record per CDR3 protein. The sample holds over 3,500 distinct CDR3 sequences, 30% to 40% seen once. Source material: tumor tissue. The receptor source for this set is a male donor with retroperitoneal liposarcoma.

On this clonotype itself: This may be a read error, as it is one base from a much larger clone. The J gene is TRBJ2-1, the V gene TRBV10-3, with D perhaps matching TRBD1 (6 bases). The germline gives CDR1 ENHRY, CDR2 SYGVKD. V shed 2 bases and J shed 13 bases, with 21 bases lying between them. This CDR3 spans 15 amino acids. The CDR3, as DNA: TGTGCCATCAGTGAGGGACAGACCATCCAAGAGACCCAGTTCTTC. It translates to CAISEGQTIQETQFF.

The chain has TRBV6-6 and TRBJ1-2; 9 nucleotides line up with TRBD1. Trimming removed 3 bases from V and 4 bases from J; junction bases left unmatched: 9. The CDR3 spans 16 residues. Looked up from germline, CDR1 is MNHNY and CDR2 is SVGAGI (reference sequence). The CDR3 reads CASSYTGTGKVYGYTF. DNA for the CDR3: TGTGCCAGCAGTTATACCGGGACAGGGAAAGTCTATGGCTACACCTTC.

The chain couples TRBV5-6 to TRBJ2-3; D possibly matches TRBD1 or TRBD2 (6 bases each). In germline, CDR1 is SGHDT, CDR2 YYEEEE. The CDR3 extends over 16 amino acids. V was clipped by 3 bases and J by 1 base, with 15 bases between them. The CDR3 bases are TGTGCCAGCAGCTCTCCCGGGGGCGGTGGCACAGATACGCAGTATTTT. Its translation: CASSSPGGGGTDTQYF.

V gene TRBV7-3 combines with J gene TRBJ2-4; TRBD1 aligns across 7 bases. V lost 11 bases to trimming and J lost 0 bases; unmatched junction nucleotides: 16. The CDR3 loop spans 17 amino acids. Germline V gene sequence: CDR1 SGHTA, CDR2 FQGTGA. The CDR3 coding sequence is TGTGCCTTACAGGGGCAGGGAGAAGGGGGAGCCAAAAACATTCAGTACTTC. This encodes CALQGQGEGGAKNIQYF.